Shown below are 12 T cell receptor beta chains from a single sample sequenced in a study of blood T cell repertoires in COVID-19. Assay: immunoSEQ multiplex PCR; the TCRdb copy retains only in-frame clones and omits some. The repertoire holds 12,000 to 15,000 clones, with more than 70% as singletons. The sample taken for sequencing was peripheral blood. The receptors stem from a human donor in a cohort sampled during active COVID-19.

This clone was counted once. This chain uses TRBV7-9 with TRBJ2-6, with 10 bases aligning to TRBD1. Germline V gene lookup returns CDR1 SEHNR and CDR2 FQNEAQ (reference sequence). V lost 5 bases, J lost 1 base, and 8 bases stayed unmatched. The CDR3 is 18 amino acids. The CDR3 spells CASSLWGQGMSGANVLTF. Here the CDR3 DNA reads TGTGCCAGCAGCCTCTGGGGACAGGGGATGTCTGGGGCCAACGTCCTGACTTTC.

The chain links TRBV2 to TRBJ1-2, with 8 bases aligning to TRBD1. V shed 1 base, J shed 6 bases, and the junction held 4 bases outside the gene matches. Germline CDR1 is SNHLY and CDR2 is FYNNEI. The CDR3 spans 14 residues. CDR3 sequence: CASSEEDRVNGYTF. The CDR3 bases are TGTGCCAGCAGTGAAGAGGACAGGGTTAATGGCTACACCTTC. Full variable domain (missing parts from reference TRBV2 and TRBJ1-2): EPEVTQTPSHQVTQMGQEVILRCVPISNHLYFYWYRQILGQKVEFLVSFYNNEISEKSEIFDDQFSVERPDGSNFTLKIRSTKLEDSAMYFCASSEEDRVNGYTFGSGTRLTVV.

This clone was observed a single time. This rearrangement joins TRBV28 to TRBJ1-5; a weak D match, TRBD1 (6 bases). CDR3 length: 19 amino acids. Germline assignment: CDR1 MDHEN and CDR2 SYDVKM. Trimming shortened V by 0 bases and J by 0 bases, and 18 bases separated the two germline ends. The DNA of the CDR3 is TGTGCCAGCAGTTTATGGGCCAGGGGCCCAGAACATAGCAATCAGCCCCAGCATTTT. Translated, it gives CASSLWARGPEHSNQPQHF.

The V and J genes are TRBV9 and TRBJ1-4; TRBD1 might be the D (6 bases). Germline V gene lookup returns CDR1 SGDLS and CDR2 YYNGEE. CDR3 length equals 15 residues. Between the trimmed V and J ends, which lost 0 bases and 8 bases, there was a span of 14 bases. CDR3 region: CASSVGGTKGEKLFF. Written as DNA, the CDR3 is TGTGCCAGCAGCGTAGGGGGGACAAAGGGGGAAAAACTGTTTTTT.

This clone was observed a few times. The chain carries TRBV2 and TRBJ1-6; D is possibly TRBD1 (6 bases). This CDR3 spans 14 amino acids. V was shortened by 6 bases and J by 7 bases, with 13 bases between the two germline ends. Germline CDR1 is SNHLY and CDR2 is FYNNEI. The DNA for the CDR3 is TGTGCCAGCAGCCCTGGACAGATGAATTCACCCCTCCACTTT. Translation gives CASSPGQMNSPLHF.

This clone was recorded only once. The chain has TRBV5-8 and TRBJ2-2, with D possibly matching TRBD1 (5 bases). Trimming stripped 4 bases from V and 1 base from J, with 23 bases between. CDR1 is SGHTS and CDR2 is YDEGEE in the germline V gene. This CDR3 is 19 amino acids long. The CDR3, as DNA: TGTGCCAGCAGCAGCCCCCCGGTAGTGGCAGGGCGGAACACCGGGGAGCTGTTTTTT. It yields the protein CASSSPPVVAGRNTGELFF. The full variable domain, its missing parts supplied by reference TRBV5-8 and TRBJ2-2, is EAGVTQSPTHLIKTRGQQATLRCSPISGHTSVYWYQQALGLGLQFLLWYDEGEERNRGNFPPRFSGRQFPNYSSELNVNALELEDSALYLCASSSPPVVAGRNTGELFFGEGSRLTVL.

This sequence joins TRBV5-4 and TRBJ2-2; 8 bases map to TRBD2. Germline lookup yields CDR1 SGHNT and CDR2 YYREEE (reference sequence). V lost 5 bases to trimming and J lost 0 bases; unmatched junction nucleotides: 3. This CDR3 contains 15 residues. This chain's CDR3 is CASRTGLANTGELFF. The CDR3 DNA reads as TGTGCCAGCAGGACGGGACTAGCGAACACCGGGGAGCTGTTTTTT.

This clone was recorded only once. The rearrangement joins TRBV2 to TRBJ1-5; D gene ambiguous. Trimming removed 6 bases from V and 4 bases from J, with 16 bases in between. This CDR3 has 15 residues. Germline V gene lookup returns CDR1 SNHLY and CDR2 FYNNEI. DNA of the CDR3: TGTGCCAGCAGCGCCGTGAGGGATCCGAATCAGCCCCAGCATTTT. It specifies CASSAVRDPNQPQHF.

CDR3 in amino acids: CASSMARGRLNEQFF. The CDR3, as DNA: TGTGCCAGTAGTATGGCCAGGGGGCGTTTAAATGAGCAGTTCTTC. V and J are TRBV19 and TRBJ2-1, with 8 bases that match TRBD1. Germline assignment: CDR1 LNHDA and CDR2 SQIVND (reference sequence). V was clipped by 3 bases and J by 7 bases; unmatched bases: 8. The CDR3 has 15 amino acids.

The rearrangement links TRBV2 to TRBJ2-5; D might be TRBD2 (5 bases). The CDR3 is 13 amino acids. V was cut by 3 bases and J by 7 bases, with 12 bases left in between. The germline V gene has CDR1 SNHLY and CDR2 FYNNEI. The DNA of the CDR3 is TGTGCCAGCAGTGAGGACGGACGGGGGACCCAGTACTTC. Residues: CASSEDGRGTQYF.

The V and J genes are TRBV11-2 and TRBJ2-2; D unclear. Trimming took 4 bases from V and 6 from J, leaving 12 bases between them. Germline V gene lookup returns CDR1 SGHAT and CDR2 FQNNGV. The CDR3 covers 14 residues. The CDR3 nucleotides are TGTGCCAGCAGCTCCCTCCTTGGGCCCGGGGAGCTGTTTTTT. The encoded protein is CASSSLLGPGELFF.

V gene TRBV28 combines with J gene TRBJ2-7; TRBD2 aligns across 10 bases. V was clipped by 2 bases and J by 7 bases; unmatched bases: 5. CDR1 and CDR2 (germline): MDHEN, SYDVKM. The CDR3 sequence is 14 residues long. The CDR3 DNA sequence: TGTGCCAGCAGTTTAAGGCTAGCGGGAGTTGAGCAGTACTTC. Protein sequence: CASSLRLAGVEQYF.